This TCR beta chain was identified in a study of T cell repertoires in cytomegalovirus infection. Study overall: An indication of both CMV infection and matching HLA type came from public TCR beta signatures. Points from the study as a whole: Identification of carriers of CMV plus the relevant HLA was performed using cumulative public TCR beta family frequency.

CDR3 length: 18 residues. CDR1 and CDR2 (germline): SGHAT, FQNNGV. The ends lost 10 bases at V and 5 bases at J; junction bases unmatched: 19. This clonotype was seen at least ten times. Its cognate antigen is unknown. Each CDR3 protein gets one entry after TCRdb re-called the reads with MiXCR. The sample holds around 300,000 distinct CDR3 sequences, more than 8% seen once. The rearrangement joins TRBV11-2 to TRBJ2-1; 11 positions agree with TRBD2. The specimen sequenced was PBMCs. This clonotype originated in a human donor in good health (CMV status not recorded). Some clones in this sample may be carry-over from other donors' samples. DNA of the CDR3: TGTGCCACAAAGGAGGGACAGCTGACTAGCGGGGTCAACAATGAGCAGTTCTTC. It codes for CATKEGQLTSGVNNEQFF.